This T cell receptor (beta chain) was identified during a study of cytomegalovirus exposure and HLA in healthy donors. Turning to the study itself: The 90 to 150 validation repertoires were produced on the same platform as the approximately 620 repertoires of the first cohort. This was reported in a later analysis. General study points: Overall, some 160 TCR beta chains were annotated as cytomegalovirus-associated. Most observed TCR sequences were rare, whereas some public TCRs were detected in many donors.

Separate from the roughly 700-subject first cohort, the roughly 120-subject validation cohort was the one that the donors belonged to. A remark on this clone: Its antigen is unidentified.

Assay used: immunoSEQ multiplex PCR; TCRdb lists only in-frame clones, some missing. In the table there are roughly 300,000 clones, 86% of which are singletons. V trimming: 5 bases; J trimming: 4 bases; junction bases outside the gene matches: 7. CDR1 and CDR2 from the germline V gene are SQVTM and ANQGSEA. This CDR3 has 16 residues. This receptor was obtained from a woman between 18 and 29 years old in good health and CMV-seronegative. The V gene is TRBV29-1, the J gene TRBJ2-6, with TRBD1 identical over 11 bases. Sequencing used PBMCs. CDR3 region: CSVLGQGAKGANVLTF. CDR3 coding DNA: TGCAGCGTTCTAGGACAGGGGGCAAAAGGGGCCAACGTCCTGACTTTC.